The 3 T cell receptor beta chains below come from one sample, sequenced in a study of blood T cell repertoires in COVID-19. Measured with immunoSEQ multiplex PCR; TCRdb has only the in-frame clones, and not every one. The data show more than 350,000 clones, 85% to 90% seen once. What was sequenced was PBMCs or T cells enriched from blood (not recorded which). These receptors originate from a man between 18 and 35 years old who had recovered from COVID-19.

The chain employs TRBV14 and TRBJ2-3; 8 bases are a match to TRBD2. The germline V gene has CDR1 SGHDN and CDR2 FVKESK. This CDR3 spans 17 amino acids. V was pared by 3 bases and J by 3 bases, with 11 bases of the junction left unmatched. The CDR3 nucleotides are TGTGCCAGCAGCCACCCTATCGGAGTAGCGGGGACAGATACGCAGTATTTT. Amino acids: CASSHPIGVAGTDTQYF.

The chain has TRBV7-9 and TRBJ2-7; 10 nucleotides match TRBD1. The CDR3 runs 15 residues. Germline V lookup: CDR1 SEHNR, CDR2 FQNEAQ (reference sequence). Unmatched junction bases numbered 6, after V lost 4 bases and J lost 3 bases. CDR3 coding DNA: TGTGCCAGCAGCTCCAGGACAGGGGGAGGCTACGAGCAGTACTTC. Its translation: CASSSRTGGGYEQYF.

This sequence joins TRBV11-1 and TRBJ2-4, with 7 bases identical to TRBD1. The germline V gene has CDR1 SGHAT and CDR2 FQDESV (reference sequence). The CDR3 totals 16 residues. V shed 5 bases, J shed 3 bases, and the junction held 10 bases outside the gene matches. The CDR3 DNA sequence: TGTGCCAGCAGCCCCAGAGGGGGCACGGTCAAAAACATTCAGTACTTC. Translation: CASSPRGGTVKNIQYF.